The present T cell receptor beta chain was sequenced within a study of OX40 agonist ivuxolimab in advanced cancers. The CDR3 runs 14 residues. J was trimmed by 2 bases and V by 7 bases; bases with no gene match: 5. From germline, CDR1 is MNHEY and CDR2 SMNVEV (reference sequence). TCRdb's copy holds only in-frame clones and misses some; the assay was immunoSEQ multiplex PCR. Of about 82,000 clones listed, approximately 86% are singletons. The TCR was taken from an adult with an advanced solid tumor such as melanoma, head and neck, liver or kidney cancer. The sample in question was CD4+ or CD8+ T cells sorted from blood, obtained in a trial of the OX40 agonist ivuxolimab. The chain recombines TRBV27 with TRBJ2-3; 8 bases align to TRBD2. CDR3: CASISAGDTDTQYF. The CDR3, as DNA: TGTGCCAGCATTTCAGCGGGAGACACAGATACGCAGTATTTT.